The sequence of this T cell receptor (beta chain) was determined in a study of shared clonotypes between healthy human individuals. The team ran DNA from unsorted PBMCs on ten immunoSEQ deep assay plates for sequencing. The repertoire was sequenced with immunoSEQ multiplex PCR; TCRdb's copy has only in-frame clones and lacks some. The sample records fewer than 600,000 clones, around 75% being singletons. Germline V gene data show CDR1 as SGDLS and CDR2 as YYNGEE. This CDR3 contains 15 residues. Trimming took 0 bases from V and 5 from J, leaving 15 bases between them. Adult Caucasians living in Nashville, Tennessee made up all of the donors. The unsorted samples had some 90 million PBMCs used for genomic DNA.

The sequenced material came from PBMCs. This receptor was identified in a woman aged 40 to 55 in good health. Some clones in this sample may be carry-over from other donors' samples. The chain employs TRBV9 and TRBJ2-7; D gene ambiguous. CDR3 sequence reads: CASSVESSSRNEQYF. The CDR3 region has the DNA TGTGCCAGCAGCGTAGAATCTAGTTCTCGTAACGAGCAGTACTTC.